A selection of T cell receptor beta chains follows, all from one sample in a study of cytomegalovirus exposure and HLA in healthy donors. Clones were sequenced by immunoSEQ multiplex PCR, and TCRdb holds only the in-frame ones, with some missing. Found here are 90,000 to 130,000 clones, approximately 86% of them singletons; the top ten hold about 1.8%. The specimen was PBMCs. The receptors originated from a man aged 40-49 years in good health and CMV-seronegative. Each CDR3 is given without its conserved first and last residue.

j_gene | v_gene | CDR3aa
TRBJ2-1 | TRBV6-6 | ASSYSRLAGGNEQF
TRBJ2-5 | TRBV4-2 | ASSPGQGDQETQY
TRBJ2-5 | TRBV28 | ASSFISRGAAQETQY
TRBJ2-5 | TRBV9 | ASSAALGGGHETQY
TRBJ1-2 | TRBV27 | ASSLGNGMYGYT
TRBJ1-4 | TRBV19 | ASQTTNEKLF
TRBJ2-7 | TRBV5-4 | ASSPLASGGHYEQY
TRBJ2-1 | TRBV9 | ASSVASGGSFEQF
TRBJ2-3 | TRBV28 | ASSFARERDTQY
TRBJ1-6 | TRBV5-6 | ASSLDRDRVVWSPLH
TRBJ1-1 | TRBV7-9 | ASSPGGSEAF
TRBJ1-2 | TRBV6-5 | ASRTGGIGGYT
TRBJ2-2 | TRBV4-3 | ASSQDQGARRAGELF
TRBJ2-7 | TRBV28 | ASGLGGSYEQY
TRBJ1-1 | TRBV29-1 | SVVAGDAF
TRBJ1-2 | TRBV28 | ASRRAGGADNYGYT
TRBJ1-2 | TRBV5-1 | ASSLMGQGVGYT
TRBJ1-4 | TRBV29-1 | SVEMAGNEKLF
TRBJ2-5 | TRBV5-1 | ASSLGGEETQY
TRBJ1-2 | TRBV7-2 | ASSLIFRGLRWGYT
TRBJ1-1 | TRBV5-6 | ASSLGRRLNTEAF
TRBJ1-6 | TRBV18 | ASSPTNPGGLGVSLH
TRBJ1-1 | TRBV4-3 | ASRSGAGGGTEAF
TRBJ1-2 | TRBV7-9 | ASSLEAGYGYT
TRBJ1-2 | TRBV7-2 | ASSLPYRVLPNYGYT
TRBJ2-3 | TRBV5-1 | ASGTGSGTDTQY
TRBJ2-6 | TRBV2 | ASRGGFSGANVLT
TRBJ1-5 | TRBV4-2 | ASSQGESSGNQPQH
TRBJ1-5 | TRBV6-4 | ASSERGNQPQH
TRBJ1-2 | TRBV30 | AQQGYNYGYT
TRBJ1-4 | TRBV19 | ASSIKGDFNEKLF
TRBJ1-2 | TRBV28 | ASSLKPYGYT
TRBJ1-3 | TRBV7-9 | ASIPAGDNLHSGNTIY
TRBJ2-7 | TRBV5-1 | ASSLAGQAFYEQY
TRBJ1-3 | TRBV7-6 | ASSLWQGGSGNTIY
TRBJ1-1 | TRBV19 | ASSIPGSTEAF
TRBJ2-2 | TRBV7-2 | ASSPRDRGTGELF
TRBJ1-6 | TRBV6-1 | ASSPTGPGYSPLH
TRBJ2-7 | TRBV6-1 | ASSEAGTHYEQY
TRBJ2-7 | TRBV7-2 | ASSLGNSGVSYEQY